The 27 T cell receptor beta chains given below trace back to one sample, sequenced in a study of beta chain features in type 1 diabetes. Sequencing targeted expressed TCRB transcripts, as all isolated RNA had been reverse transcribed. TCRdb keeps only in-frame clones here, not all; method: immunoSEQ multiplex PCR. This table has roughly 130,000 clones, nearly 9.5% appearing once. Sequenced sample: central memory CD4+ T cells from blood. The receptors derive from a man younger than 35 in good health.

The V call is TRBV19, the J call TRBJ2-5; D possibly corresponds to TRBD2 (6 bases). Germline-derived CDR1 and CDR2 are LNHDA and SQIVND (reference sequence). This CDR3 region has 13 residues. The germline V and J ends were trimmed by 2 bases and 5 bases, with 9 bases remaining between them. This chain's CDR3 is CASSILRGETQYF. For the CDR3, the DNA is TGTGCCAGTAGTATACTCCGGGGGGAGACCCAGTACTTC.

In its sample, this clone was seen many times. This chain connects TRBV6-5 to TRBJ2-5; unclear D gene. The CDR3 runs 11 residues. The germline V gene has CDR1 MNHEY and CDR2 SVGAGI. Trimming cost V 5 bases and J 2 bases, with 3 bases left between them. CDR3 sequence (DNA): TGTGCCAGCAGTCCTCAAGAGACCCAGTACTTC. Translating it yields CASSPQETQYF.

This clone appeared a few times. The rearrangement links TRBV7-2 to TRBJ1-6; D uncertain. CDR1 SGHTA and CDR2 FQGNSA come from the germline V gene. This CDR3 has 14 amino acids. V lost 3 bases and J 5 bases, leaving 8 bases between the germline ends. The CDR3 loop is CASSFRGNNSPLHF. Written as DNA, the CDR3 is TGTGCCAGCAGCTTTCGGGGTAATAATTCACCCCTCCACTTT.

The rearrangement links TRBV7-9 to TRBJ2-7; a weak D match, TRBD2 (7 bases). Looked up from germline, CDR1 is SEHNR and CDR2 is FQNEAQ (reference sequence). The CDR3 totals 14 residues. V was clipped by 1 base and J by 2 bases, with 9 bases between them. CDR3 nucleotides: TGTGCCAGCAGCTTAGGCGGGGGCGCCTACGAGCAGTACTTC. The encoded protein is CASSLGGGAYEQYF.

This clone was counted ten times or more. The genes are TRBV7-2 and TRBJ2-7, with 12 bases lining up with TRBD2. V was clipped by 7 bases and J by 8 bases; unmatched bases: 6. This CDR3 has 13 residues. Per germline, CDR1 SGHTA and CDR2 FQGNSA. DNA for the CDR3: TGTGCCAGCACCAGGACTAGCGGGGAGAAGCAGTACTTC. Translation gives CASTRTSGEKQYF. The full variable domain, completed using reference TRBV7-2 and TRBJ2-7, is GAGVSQSPSNKVTEKGKDVELRCDPISGHTALYWYRQSLGQGLEFLIYFQGNSAPDKSGLPSDRFSAERTGGSVSTLTIQRTQQEDSAVYLCASTRTSGEKQYFGPGTRLTVT.

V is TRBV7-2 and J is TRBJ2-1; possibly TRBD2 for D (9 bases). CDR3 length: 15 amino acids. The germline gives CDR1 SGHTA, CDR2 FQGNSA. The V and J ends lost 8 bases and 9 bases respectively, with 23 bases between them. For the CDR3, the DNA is TGTGCCAGCGCGGGGGGGCGGCAGGGGGCTGGTGAGCAGTTCTTC. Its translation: CASAGGRQGAGEQFF.

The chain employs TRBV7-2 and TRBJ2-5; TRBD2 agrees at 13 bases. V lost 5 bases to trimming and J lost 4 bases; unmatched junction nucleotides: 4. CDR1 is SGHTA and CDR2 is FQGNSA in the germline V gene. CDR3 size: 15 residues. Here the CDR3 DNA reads TGTGCCAGCAGCCGACTAGCGGGGGGCTTAGAGACCCAGTACTTC. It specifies CASSRLAGGLETQYF. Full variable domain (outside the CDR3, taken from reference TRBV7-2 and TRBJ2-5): GAGVSQSPSNKVTEKGKDVELRCDPISGHTALYWYRQSLGQGLEFLIYFQGNSAPDKSGLPSDRFSAERTGGSVSTLTIQRTQQEDSAVYLCASSRLAGGLETQYFGPGTRLLVL.

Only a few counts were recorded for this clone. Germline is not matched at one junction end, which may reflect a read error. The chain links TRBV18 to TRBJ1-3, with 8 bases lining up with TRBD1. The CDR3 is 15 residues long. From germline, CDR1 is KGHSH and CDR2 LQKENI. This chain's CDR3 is CASSQGQGAGNTIYF. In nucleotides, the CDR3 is TGTGCCAGCTCTCAAGGACAGGGCGCTGGCAACACCATATATTTT.

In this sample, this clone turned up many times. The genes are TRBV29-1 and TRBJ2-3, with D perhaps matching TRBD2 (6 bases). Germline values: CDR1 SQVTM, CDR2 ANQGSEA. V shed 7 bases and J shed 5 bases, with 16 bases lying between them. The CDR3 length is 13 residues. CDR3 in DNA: TGCAGCGGCCCGGGACCCGGGGGAGATACGCAGTATTTT. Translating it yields CSGPGPGGDTQYF.

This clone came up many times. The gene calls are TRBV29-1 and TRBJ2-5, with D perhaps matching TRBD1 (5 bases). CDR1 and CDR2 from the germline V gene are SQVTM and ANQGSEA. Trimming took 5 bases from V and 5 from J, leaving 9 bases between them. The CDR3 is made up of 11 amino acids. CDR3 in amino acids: CSVSTVETQYF. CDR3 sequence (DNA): TGCAGCGTTTCGACAGTGGAGACCCAGTACTTC.

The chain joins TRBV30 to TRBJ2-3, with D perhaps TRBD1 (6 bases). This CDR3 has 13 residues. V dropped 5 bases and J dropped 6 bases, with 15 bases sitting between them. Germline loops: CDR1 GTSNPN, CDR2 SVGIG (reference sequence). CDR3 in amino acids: CAWGKGVGDTQYF. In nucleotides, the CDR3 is TGTGCCTGGGGGAAGGGGGTTGGTGATACGCAGTATTTT.

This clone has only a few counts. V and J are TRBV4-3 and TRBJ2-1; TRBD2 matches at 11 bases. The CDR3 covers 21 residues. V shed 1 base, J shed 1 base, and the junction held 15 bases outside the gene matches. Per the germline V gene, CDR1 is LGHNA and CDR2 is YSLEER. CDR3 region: CASSQVRGASGGHKSYNEQFF. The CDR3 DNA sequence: TGCGCCAGCAGCCAAGTTAGGGGCGCTAGCGGGGGGCACAAATCCTACAATGAGCAGTTCTTC.

The CDR3 nucleotides read TGCGCCAGCAGCGTGACAGGGGGAAGTTCACCCCTCCACTTT. It specifies CASSVTGGSSPLHF. The chain links TRBV4-3 to TRBJ1-6; 9 nucleotides agree with TRBD1. The junction had 5 bases not matched to a gene; V was cut back by 5 bases and J by 9 bases. The germline V gene has CDR1 LGHNA and CDR2 YSLEER. The CDR3 is made up of 14 amino acids.

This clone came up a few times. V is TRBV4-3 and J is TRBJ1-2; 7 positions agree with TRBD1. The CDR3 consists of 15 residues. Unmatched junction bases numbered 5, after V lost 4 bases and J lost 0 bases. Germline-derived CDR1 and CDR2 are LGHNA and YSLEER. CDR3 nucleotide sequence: TGCGCCAGCAGCCCTGACAGGGCAGCTAACTATGGCTACACCTTC. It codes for CASSPDRAANYGYTF.

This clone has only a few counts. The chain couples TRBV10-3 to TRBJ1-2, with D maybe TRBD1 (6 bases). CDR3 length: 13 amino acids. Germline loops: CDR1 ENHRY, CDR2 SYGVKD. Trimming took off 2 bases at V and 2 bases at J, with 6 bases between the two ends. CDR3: CAISEGQNYGYTF. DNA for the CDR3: TGTGCCATCAGTGAGGGACAGAACTATGGCTACACCTTC.

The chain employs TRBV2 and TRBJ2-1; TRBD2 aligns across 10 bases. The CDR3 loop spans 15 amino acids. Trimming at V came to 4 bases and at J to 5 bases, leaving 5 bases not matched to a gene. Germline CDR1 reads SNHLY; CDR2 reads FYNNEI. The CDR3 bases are TGTGCCAGCAGTGGGGCTAGCGGGGGCCACAATGAGCAGTTCTTC. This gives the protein CASSGASGGHNEQFF.

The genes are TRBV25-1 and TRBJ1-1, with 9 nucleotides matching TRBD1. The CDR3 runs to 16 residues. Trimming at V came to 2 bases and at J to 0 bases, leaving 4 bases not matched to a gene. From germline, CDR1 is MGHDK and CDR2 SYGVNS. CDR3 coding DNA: TGTGCCAGCAGTGAACCGGGACAGGGTTTGAACACTGAAGCTTTCTTT. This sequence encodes CASSEPGQGLNTEAFF.

DNA for the CDR3: TGTGCCAGCAGCCAGGACAGCCTTAATGAAAAACTGTTTTTT. Protein sequence: CASSQDSLNEKLFF. The chain links TRBV11-1 to TRBJ1-4; weak D call: TRBD1 (6 bases). Germline CDR1 is SGHAT and CDR2 is FQDESV (reference sequence). V gave up 5 bases and J gave up 4 bases, with 11 bases separating them. CDR3 size: 14 residues. Looking up the rest from reference TRBV11-1 and TRBJ1-4 gives the full variable domain: EAEVAQSPRYKITEKSQAVAFWCDPISGHATLYWYRQILGQGPELLVQFQDESVVDDSQLPKDRFSAERLKGVDSTLKIQPAELGDSAMYLCASSQDSLNEKLFFGSGTQLSVL.

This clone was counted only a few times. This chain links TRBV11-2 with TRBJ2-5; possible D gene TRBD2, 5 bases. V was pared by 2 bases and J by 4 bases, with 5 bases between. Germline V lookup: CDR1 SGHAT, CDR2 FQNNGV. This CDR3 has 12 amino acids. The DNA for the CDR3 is TGTGCCAGCAGCTTACGGGGAGAGACCCAGTACTTC. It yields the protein CASSLRGETQYF. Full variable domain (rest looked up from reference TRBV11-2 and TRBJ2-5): EAGVAQSPRYKIIEKRQSVAFWCNPISGHATLYWYQQILGQGPKLLIQFQNNGVVDDSQLPKDRFSAERLKGVDSTLKIQPAKLEDSAVYLCASSLRGETQYFGPGTRLLVL.

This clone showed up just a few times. As DNA, the CDR3 is TGCGCCAGCAGCCTGGACAGGAACTATGGCTACACCTTC. Translating it yields CASSLDRNYGYTF. The chain carries TRBV5-1 and TRBJ1-2; 7 positions match TRBD1. V lost 4 bases and J lost 2; bases outside the gene matches: 2. Looked up from germline, CDR1 is SGHRS and CDR2 is YFSETQ. This CDR3 spans 13 amino acids.

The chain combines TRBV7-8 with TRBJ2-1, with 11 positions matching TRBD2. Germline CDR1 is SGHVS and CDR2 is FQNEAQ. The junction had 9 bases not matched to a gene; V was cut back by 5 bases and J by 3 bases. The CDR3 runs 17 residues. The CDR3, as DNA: TGTGCCAGCAGCCCGAGGGGAACTAGCGGGGGCTACAATGAGCAGTTCTTC. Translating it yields CASSPRGTSGGYNEQFF.

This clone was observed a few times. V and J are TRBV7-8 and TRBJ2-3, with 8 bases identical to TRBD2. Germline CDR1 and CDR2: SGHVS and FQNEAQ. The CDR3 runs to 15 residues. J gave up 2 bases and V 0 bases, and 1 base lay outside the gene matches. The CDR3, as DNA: TGTGCCAGCAGCTTAGCTAGCGGGGTCACAGATACGCAGTATTTT. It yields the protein CASSLASGVTDTQYF.

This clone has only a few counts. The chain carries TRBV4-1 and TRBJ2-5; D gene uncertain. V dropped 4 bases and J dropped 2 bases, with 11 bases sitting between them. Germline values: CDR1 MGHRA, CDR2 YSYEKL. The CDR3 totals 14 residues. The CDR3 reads CASSLGRNQETQYF. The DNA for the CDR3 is TGCGCCAGCAGCCTGGGCCGGAATCAAGAGACCCAGTACTTC.

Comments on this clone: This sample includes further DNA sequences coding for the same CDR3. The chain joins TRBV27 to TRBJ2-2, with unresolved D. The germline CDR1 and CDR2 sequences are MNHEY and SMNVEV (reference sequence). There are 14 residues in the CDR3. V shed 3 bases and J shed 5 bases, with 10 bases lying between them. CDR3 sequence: CASSFTVLTGELFF. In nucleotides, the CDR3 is TGTGCCAGCAGTTTTACGGTGTTGACCGGGGAGCTGTTTTTT.

The CDR3 bases are TGTGCCATCAGTGATCGAGGCAGGGGGCTGGGAGAGACCCAGTACTTC. Translating it yields CAISDRGRGLGETQYF. This chain connects TRBV10-3 to TRBJ2-5, with 8 bases fitting TRBD1. Germline V gene data show CDR1 as ENHRY and CDR2 as SYGVKD. V shed 3 bases and J 4 bases; nucleotides not matched to a gene: 10. CDR3 size: 16 residues.

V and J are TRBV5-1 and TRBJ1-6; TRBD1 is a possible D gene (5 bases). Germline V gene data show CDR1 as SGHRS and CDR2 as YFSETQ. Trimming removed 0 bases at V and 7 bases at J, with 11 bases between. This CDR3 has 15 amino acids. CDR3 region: CASSLDQGSNSPLHF. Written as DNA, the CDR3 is TGCGCCAGCAGCTTGGATCAGGGTTCGAATTCACCCCTCCACTTT.

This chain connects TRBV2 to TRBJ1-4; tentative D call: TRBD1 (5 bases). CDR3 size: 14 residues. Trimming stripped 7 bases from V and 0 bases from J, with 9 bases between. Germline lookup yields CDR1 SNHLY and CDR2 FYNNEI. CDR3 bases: TGTGCCAGCAACACAGGAACAACTAATGAAAAACTGTTTTTT. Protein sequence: CASNTGTTNEKLFF.